The 17 T cell receptor beta chains below come from one sample, sequenced in a study of OX40 agonist ivuxolimab in advanced cancers. Measured with immunoSEQ multiplex PCR; TCRdb has only the in-frame clones, and not every one. Of tens of thousands of clones detected, about 87% appear once; the ten largest clones hold under 0.65%. The specimen comprised CD4+ or CD8+ T cells sorted from blood, sampled in a trial of the OX40 agonist ivuxolimab. The receptors derive from an adult with an advanced solid tumor such as melanoma, head and neck, liver or kidney cancer.

The V call is TRBV5-6, the J call TRBJ1-1, with unresolved D. V shed 7 bases and J shed 6 bases, with 16 bases lying between them. Germline assignment: CDR1 SGHDT and CDR2 YYEEEE. The CDR3 runs 13 residues. CDR3 loop: CASRIREVPEAFF. The CDR3 region has the DNA TGTGCCAGCCGCATAAGAGAGGTCCCTGAAGCTTTCTTT. The whole variable domain, filled in from reference TRBV5-6 and TRBJ1-1, reads DAGVTQSPTHLIKTRGQQVTLRCSPKSGHDTVSWYQQALGQGPQFIFQYYEEEERQRGNFPDRFSGHQFPNYSSELNVNALLLGDSALYLCASRIREVPEAFFGQGTRLTVV.

The chain is built from TRBV7-8 and TRBJ2-3; TRBD1 is a possible D gene (5 bases). The germline gives CDR1 SGHVS, CDR2 FQNEAQ. The V and J ends lost 5 bases and 2 bases respectively, with 17 bases between them. This CDR3 comprises 16 residues. Here the CDR3 reads CASSHEIQGSTDTQYF. The CDR3 bases are TGTGCCAGCAGCCACGAAATTCAGGGATCCACAGATACGCAGTATTTT.

This chain joins TRBV9 and TRBJ2-5; D possibly corresponds to TRBD1 (5 bases). Deletions cut 4 bases from V and 5 bases from J, with 15 bases between. The CDR3 loop spans 14 amino acids. Germline V lookup: CDR1 SGDLS, CDR2 YYNGEE. As DNA, the CDR3 is TGTGCCAGCAGCCAAGGACAAAACCGGGAGACCCAGTACTTC. Protein product: CASSQGQNRETQYF.

The rearrangement links TRBV15 to TRBJ1-2, with D unresolved. Trimming stripped 0 bases from V and 4 bases from J, with 15 bases between. This CDR3 spans 16 amino acids. Germline CDR1 reads LNHNV; CDR2 reads YYDKDF (reference sequence). In DNA form, the CDR3 reads TGTGCCACCAGCAGAGATTTTTTGGCAGATATCTATGGCTACACCTTC. Its translation is CATSRDFLADIYGYTF.

The chain joins TRBV27 to TRBJ2-3; D possibly uses TRBD1 or TRBD2 (7 bases each). V shed 8 bases and J shed 6 bases, with 21 bases lying between them. Germline CDR1 is MNHEY and CDR2 is SMNVEV (reference sequence). The CDR3 extends over 15 amino acids. The CDR3, as DNA: TGTGCCAGCTTAAGTTGGGGGGGACAGTCGGATACGCAGTATTTT. Protein: CASLSWGGQSDTQYF.

For this clone: Since the CDR3 does not end with the conserved phenylalanine or tryptophan, this likely comes from a read error. No DNA is shown, since the ends of the CDR3 on it are uncertain; the CDR3 is the one TCRdb lists. V usage is TRBV6-5 and J usage is TRBJ1-1; whether TRBD1, the table's D call, matches the DNA was not checked. Germline values: CDR1 MNHEY, CDR2 SVGAGI. With termini counted, the CDR3 has 9 amino acids. Here the CDR3 reads CASSYSQLQ.

CDR3 residues: CASSSGTGGNTIYF. The CDR3 region has the DNA TGTGCCAGCAGCTCCGGGACAGGGGGAAACACCATATATTTT. The chain couples TRBV7-3 to TRBJ1-3; 9 nucleotides align to TRBD1. From germline, CDR1 is SGHTA and CDR2 FQGTGA. Trimming took 4 bases from V and 4 from J; bases not matched to a gene: 2. This CDR3 contains 14 residues.

This chain joins TRBV5-1 and TRBJ1-4; D possibly corresponds to TRBD1 (6 bases). The germline CDR1 and CDR2 sequences are SGHRS and YFSETQ. V lost 0 bases to trimming and J lost 7 bases, with 13 bases between them. This CDR3 spans 15 amino acids. This chain's CDR3 is CASSLVGGSSEKLFF. Here the CDR3 DNA reads TGCGCCAGCAGCTTGGTGGGGGGCTCAAGTGAAAAACTGTTTTTT.

The gene calls are TRBV30 and TRBJ2-5, with 11 nucleotides matching TRBD2. CDR3 length: 17 residues. The germline gives CDR1 GTSNPN, CDR2 SVGIG (reference sequence). The V and J ends lost 3 bases and 2 bases, in that order; junction bases with no gene match: 11. CDR3 loop: CAWRGREASGRQETQYF. The CDR3 DNA follows: TGTGCCTGGAGGGGGAGGGAGGCTAGCGGGAGGCAAGAGACCCAGTACTTC.

The V and J genes are TRBV19 and TRBJ2-4, with a weak D call TRBD2 (6 bases). This CDR3 comprises 17 residues. Germline V gene data show CDR1 as LNHDA and CDR2 as SQIVND (reference sequence). The V gene lost 5 bases and the J gene lost 0 bases, with 17 bases spanning the gap. CDR3 DNA sequence: TGTGCCAGTAGTCCCCATCGAGGCGGGATAGCCAAAAACATTCAGTACTTC. Its translation: CASSPHRGGIAKNIQYF.

The rearrangement uses TRBV4-3 and TRBJ1-5, with D perhaps matching TRBD1 (5 bases). The V and J ends lost 1 base and 1 base respectively, with 11 bases between them. The germline V gene encodes CDR1 LGHNA and CDR2 YSLEER. The CDR3 loop spans 16 amino acids. This CDR3 reads CASSQGLDISNQPQHF. In DNA, the CDR3 is TGCGCCAGCAGCCAAGGTCTGGACATCAGCAATCAGCCCCAGCATTTT.

The chain links TRBV30 to TRBJ2-3; 8 bases fit TRBD2. CDR3 length: 13 amino acids. With 8 bases clipped from V and 2 bases from J, the junction kept 6 bases outside the gene matches. Per the germline V gene, CDR1 is GTSNPN and CDR2 is SVGIG (reference sequence). CDR3 region: CAAGGVLTDTQYF. CDR3 bases: TGTGCCGCCGGGGGGGTACTCACAGATACGCAGTATTTT.

This clone was counted between two and nine times. This rearrangement joins TRBV14 to TRBJ1-1; D is ambiguous. The CDR3 has 15 amino acids. With 5 bases removed from V and 4 bases from J, the gap between germline ends came to 17 bases. Germline CDR1 is SGHDN and CDR2 is FVKESK. The DNA for the CDR3 is TGTGCCAGCAGCTCGTGGGCCAGTATGAGCACTGAAGCTTTCTTT. Protein: CASSSWASMSTEAFF.

The gene calls are TRBV13 and TRBJ2-7; the D gene is possibly TRBD1 (5 bases). CDR1 and CDR2 (germline): PRHDT, FYEKMQ (reference sequence). The CDR3 is made up of 16 amino acids. V was clipped by 1 base and J by 4 bases, with 17 bases between them. CDR3 region: CASSLARWGEKYEQYF. The DNA for the CDR3 is TGTGCCAGCAGCTTAGCGCGGTGGGGCGAAAAATACGAGCAGTACTTC.

The J gene is TRBJ1-1, the V gene TRBV11-3; D unclear. There are 13 residues in the CDR3. From germline, CDR1 is SGHNT and CDR2 YENEEA. The V gene lost 2 bases and the J gene lost 11 bases, with 15 bases spanning the gap. Here the CDR3 reads CASSLLRADSAFF. In nucleotides, the CDR3 is TGTGCCAGCAGCTTATTGAGGGCTGACTCGGCTTTCTTT.

The chain is built from TRBV6-1 and TRBJ2-7; 7 bases align to TRBD1. Germline V gene sequence: CDR1 MNHNS, CDR2 SASEGT. The CDR3 consists of 14 residues. With 5 bases clipped from V and 6 bases from J, the junction kept 10 bases outside the gene matches. CDR3: CASSRDRVVREQYF. For the CDR3, the DNA is TGTGCCAGCAGTCGAGACAGGGTAGTCCGCGAGCAGTACTTC.

This chain links TRBV5-4 with TRBJ1-2, with 7 bases fitting TRBD1. The CDR3 spans 15 residues. Germline CDR1 SGHNT, CDR2 YYREEE (reference sequence). Unmatched junction bases numbered 12, after V lost 6 bases and J lost 4 bases. The CDR3 region is CASNLGASGGYGYTF. The CDR3, as DNA: TGTGCCAGCAACTTAGGGGCCTCAGGGGGCTATGGCTACACCTTC.